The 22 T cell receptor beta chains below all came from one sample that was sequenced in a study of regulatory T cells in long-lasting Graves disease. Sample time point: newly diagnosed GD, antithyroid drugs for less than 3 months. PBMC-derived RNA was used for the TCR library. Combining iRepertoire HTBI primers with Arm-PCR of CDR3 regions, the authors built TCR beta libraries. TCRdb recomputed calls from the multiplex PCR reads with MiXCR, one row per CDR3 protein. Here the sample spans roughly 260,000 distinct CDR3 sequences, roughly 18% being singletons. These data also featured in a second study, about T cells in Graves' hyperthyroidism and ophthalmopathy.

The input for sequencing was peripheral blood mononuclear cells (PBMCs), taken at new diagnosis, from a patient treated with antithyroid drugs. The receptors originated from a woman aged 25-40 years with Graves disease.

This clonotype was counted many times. In nucleotides, the CDR3 is TGCAGTGCTAGAGATAGCGGGGCCTACAATGAGCAGTTCTTC. Translating it yields CSARDSGAYNEQFF. The genes are TRBV20-1 and TRBJ2-1; 8 bases fit TRBD2. The J segment lost 2 bases and the V segment lost 0 bases, leaving 0 bases of the junction unmatched. Germline CDR1 DFQATT, CDR2 SNEGSKA (reference sequence). The CDR3 is 14 residues long.

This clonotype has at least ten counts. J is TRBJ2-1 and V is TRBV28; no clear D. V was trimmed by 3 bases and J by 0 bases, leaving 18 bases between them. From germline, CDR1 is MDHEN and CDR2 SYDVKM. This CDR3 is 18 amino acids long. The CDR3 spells CASSFPRQTQSSYNEQFF. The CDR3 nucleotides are TGTGCCAGCAGTTTTCCAAGGCAGACCCAAAGCTCCTACAATGAGCAGTTCTTC.

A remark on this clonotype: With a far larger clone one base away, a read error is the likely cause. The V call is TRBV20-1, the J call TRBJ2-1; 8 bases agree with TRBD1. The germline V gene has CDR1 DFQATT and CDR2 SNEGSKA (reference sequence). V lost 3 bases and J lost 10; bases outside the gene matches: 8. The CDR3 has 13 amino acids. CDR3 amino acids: CSASRDRIYEQFF. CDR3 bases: TGCAGTGCTAGCCGGGACAGGATTTACGAGCAGTTCTTC.

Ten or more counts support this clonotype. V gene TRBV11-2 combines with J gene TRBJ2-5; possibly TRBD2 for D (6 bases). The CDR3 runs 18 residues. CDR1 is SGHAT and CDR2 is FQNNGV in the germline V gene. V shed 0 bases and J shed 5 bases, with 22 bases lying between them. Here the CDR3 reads CASSLEAGGMSVGETQYF. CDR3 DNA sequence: TGTGCCAGCAGCTTAGAGGCCGGGGGTATGAGTGTCGGGGAGACCCAGTACTTC.

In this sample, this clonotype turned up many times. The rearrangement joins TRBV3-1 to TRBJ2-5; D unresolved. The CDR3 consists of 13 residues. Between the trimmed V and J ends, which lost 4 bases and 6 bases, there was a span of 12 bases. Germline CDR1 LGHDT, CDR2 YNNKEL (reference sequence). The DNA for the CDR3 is TGTGCCAGCAGCCCGCAAGAGTTTCAGACCCAGTACTTC. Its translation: CASSPQEFQTQYF.

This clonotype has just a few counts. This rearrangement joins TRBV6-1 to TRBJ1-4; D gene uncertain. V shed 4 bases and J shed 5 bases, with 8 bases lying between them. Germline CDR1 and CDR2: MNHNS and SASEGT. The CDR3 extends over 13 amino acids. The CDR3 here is CASSGGLNEKLFF. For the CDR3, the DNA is TGTGCCAGCAGTGGCGGGTTAAATGAAAAACTGTTTTTT.

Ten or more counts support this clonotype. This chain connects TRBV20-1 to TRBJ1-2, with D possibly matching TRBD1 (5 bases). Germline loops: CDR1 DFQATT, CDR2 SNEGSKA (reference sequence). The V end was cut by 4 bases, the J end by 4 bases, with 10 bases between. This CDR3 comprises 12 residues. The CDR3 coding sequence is TGCAGTGCTACCCCCGGGGCCTATGGCTACACCTTC. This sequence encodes CSATPGAYGYTF.

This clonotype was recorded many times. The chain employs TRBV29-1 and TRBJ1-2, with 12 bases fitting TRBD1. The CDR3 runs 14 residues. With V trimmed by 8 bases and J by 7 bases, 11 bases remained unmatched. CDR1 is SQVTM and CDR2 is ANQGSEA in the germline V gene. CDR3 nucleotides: TGCAGCCAGGGGCCCGGGACAGGGGGCGGTGGCTACACCTTC. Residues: CSQGPGTGGGGYTF.

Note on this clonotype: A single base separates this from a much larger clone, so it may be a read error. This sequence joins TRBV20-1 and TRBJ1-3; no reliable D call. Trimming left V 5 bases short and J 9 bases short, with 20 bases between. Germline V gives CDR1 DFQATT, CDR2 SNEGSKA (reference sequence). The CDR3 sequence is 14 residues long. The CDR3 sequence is CSAPNYNLGGTIYF. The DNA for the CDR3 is TGCAGTGCTCCTAATTATAACCTAGGTGGCACCATATATTTT.

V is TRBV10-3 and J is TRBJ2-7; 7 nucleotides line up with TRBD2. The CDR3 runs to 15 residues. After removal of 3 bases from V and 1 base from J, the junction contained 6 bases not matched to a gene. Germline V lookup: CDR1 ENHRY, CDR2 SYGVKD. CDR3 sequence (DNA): TGTGCCATCAGTGATAGCGGGCACACTTCCTACGAGCAGTACTTC. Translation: CAISDSGHTSYEQYF.

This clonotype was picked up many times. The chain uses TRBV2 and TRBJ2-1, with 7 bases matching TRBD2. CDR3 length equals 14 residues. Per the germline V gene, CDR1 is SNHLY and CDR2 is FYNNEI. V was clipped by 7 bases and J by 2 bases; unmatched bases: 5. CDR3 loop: CASTSGGTYNEQFF. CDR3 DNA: TGTGCCAGCACGTCGGGGGGAACCTACAATGAGCAGTTCTTC. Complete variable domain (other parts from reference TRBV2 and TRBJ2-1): EPEVTQTPSHQVTQMGQEVILRCVPISNHLYFYWYRQILGQKVEFLVSFYNNEISEKSEIFDDQFSVERPDGSNFTLKIRSTKLEDSAMYFCASTSGGTYNEQFFGPGTRLTVL.

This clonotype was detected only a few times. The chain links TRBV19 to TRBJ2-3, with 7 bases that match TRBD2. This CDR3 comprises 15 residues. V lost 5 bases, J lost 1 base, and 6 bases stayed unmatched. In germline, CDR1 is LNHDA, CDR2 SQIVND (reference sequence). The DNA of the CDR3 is TGTGCCAGTAGTCCACAGCGGGGAGGCACAGATACGCAGTATTTT. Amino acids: CASSPQRGGTDTQYF.

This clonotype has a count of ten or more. Here the CDR3 DNA reads TGTGCCAGCAGCCAGTCGGATAGGGGCACTGAAGCTTTCTTT. It codes for CASSQSDRGTEAFF. V and J are TRBV3-1 and TRBJ1-1; perhaps TRBD1 as D (5 bases). With 3 bases removed from V and 4 bases from J, the gap between germline ends came to 12 bases. Germline V gene lookup returns CDR1 LGHDT and CDR2 YNNKEL (reference sequence). CDR3 size: 14 residues. The full variable domain, its missing parts supplied by reference TRBV3-1 and TRBJ1-1, is DTAVSQTPKYLVTQMGNDKSIKCEQNLGHDTMYWYKQDSKKFLKIMFSYNNKELIINETVPNRFSPKSPDKAHLNLHINSLELGDSAVYFCASSQSDRGTEAFFGQGTRLTVV.

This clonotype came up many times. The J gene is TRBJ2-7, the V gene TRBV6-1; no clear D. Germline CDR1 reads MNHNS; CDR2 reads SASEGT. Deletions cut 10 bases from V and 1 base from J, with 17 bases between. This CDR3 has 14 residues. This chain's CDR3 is CATRIYDGSYEQYF. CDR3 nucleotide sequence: TGTGCCACACGGATCTACGACGGGTCCTACGAGCAGTACTTC.

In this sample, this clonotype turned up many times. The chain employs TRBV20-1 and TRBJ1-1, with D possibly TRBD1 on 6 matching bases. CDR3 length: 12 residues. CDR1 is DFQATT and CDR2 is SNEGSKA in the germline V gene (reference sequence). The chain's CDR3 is CSAQGGNTEAFF. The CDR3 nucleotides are TGCAGCGCACAGGGAGGGAACACTGAAGCTTTCTTT.

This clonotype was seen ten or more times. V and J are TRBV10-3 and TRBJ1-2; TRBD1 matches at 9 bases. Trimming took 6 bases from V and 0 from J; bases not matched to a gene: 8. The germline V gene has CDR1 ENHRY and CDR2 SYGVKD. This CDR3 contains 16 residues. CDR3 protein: CAIRLDRGGPNYGYTF. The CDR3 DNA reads TGTGCCATCAGGCTAGACAGGGGGGGACCTAACTATGGCTACACCTTC.

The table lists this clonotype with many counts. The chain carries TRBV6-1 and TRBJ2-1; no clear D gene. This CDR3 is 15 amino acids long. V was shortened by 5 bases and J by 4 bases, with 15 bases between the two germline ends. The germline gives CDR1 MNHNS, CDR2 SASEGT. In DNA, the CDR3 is TGTGCCAGCAGTCACCCTGCCGACTCTTACAATGAGCAGTTCTTC. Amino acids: CASSHPADSYNEQFF.

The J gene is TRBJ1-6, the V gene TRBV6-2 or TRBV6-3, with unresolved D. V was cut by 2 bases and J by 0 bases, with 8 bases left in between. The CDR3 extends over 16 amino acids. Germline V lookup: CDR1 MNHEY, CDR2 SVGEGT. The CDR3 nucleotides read TGTGCCAGCAGTTACGGGCAAAGCTCCTATAATTCACCCCTCCACTTT. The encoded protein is CASSYGQSSYNSPLHF.

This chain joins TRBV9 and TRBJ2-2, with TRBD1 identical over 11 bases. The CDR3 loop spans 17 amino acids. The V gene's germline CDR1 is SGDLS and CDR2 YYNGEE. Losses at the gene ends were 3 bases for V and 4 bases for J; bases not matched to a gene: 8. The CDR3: CASSARTGGHGTGELFF. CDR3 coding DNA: TGTGCCAGCAGCGCGCGGACAGGGGGCCATGGCACCGGGGAGCTGTTTTTT.

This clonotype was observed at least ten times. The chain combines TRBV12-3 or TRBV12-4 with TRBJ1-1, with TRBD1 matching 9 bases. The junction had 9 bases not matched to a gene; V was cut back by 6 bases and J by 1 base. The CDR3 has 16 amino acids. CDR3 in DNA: TGTGCCAGCAGACTAGGGACAGGGTGGGAGAACACTGAAGCTTTCTTT. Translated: CASRLGTGWENTEAFF.

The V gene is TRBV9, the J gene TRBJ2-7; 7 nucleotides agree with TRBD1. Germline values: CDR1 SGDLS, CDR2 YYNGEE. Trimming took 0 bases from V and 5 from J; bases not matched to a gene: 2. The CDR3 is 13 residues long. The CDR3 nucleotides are TGTGCCAGCAGCGTAGGAGGGGGCAACGAGCAGTACTTC. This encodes CASSVGGGNEQYF.

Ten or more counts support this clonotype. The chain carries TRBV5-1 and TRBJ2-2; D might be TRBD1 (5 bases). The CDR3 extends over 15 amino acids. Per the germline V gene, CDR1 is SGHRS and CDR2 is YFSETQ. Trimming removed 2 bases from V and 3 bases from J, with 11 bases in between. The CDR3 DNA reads TGCGCCAGCAGCTTAGGGGTCACGGACACCGGGGAGCTGTTTTTT. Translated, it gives CASSLGVTDTGELFF.